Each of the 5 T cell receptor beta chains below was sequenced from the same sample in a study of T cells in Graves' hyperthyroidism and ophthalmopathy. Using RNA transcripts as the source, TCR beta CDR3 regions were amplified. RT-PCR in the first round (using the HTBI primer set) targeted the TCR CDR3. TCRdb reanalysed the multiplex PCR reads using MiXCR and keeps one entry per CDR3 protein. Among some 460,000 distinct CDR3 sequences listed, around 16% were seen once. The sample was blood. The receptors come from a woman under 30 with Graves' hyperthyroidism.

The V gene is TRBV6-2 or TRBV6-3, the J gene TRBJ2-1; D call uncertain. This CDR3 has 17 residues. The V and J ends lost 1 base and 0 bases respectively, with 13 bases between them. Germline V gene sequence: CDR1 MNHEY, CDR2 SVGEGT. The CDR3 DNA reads TGTGCCAGCAGTTACTTATCCCATTCGGCCTCCTACAATGAGCAGTTCTTC. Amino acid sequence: CASSYLSHSASYNEQFF.

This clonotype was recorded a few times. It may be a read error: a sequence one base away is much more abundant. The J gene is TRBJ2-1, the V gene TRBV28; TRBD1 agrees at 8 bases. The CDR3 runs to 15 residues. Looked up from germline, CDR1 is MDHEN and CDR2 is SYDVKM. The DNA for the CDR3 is TGTGCCAGCAGTTCAGGGGGCTATACCTACAATGGGCAGTTCTTC. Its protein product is CASSSGGYTYNGQFF.

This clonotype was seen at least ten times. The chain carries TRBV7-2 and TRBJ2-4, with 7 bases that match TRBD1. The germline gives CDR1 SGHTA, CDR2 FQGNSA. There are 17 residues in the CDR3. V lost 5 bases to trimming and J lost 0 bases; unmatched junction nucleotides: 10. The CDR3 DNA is TGTGCCAGCAGCGACCGGGACAGCGCCTTAGCCAAAAACATTCAGTACTTC. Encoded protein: CASSDRDSALAKNIQYF.

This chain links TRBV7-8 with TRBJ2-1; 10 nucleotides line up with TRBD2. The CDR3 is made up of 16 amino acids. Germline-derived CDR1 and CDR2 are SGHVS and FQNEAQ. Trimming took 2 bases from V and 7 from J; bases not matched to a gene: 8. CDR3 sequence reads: CASSLIGGLALNEQFF. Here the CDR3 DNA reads TGTGCCAGCAGCTTAATCGGGGGACTAGCGTTGAATGAGCAGTTCTTC.

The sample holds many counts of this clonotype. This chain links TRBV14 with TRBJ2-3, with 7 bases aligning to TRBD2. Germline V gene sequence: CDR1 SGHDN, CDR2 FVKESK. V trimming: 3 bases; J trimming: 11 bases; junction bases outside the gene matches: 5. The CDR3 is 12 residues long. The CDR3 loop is CASSHGRGKQYF. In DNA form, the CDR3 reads TGTGCCAGCAGCCACGGGCGGGGGAAGCAGTATTTT.